A single sample is the source of the 32 T cell receptor beta chains below, sequenced in a study of T-cell reconstitution after alpha-beta-depleted transplantation in children. The authors prepared the TCRbeta library with unique molecular identifiers. MiXCR, applied by TCRdb to the PCR reads, yields one record per CDR3 protein. The sample lists 900,000 or so distinct CDR3 sequences; 15% to 20% were seen once. Here the sequenced sample was PBMCs, mostly from graft donor cells, taken 360 days after TCRalphabeta/CD19-depleted stem cell transplant. Receptor source: a male patient aged 10 to 17 who had a stem cell transplant for acute lymphoblastic leukemia, so the T cells may come from the graft donor.

This clonotype came up a few times. In DNA, the CDR3 is TGTGCCAGCAGCCGCCGTGGACTAGCGGACAACTACAATGAGCAGTTCTTC. Translation gives CASSRRGLADNYNEQFF. This chain uses TRBV27 with TRBJ2-1; 10 nucleotides agree with TRBD2. CDR3 length: 17 residues. Per the germline V gene, CDR1 is MNHEY and CDR2 is SMNVEV (reference sequence). The V gene end was trimmed by 6 bases and the J gene end by 3 bases; junction bases not matched to a gene: 11.

This clonotype was detected ten times or more. Written as DNA, the CDR3 is TGCGCCAGCAGCCCGGAGTACCCTGCTAAGACCCAGTACTTC. Protein sequence: CASSPEYPAKTQYF. This rearrangement joins TRBV5-1 to TRBJ2-5, with D uncertain. Germline V gene lookup returns CDR1 SGHRS and CDR2 YFSETQ. CDR3 length equals 14 residues. The ends were cut back, 4 bases at V and 6 bases at J, with 16 bases in the middle. The full variable domain, completed using reference TRBV5-1 and TRBJ2-5, is KAGVTQTPRYLIKTRGQQVTLSCSPISGHRSVSWYQQTPGQGLQFLFEYFSETQRNKGNFPGRFSGRQFSNSRSEMNVSTLELGDSALYLCASSPEYPAKTQYFGPGTRLLVL.

At least ten counts were recorded for this clonotype. The chain employs TRBV13 and TRBJ2-1; possible D gene TRBD2, 7 bases. Per germline, CDR1 PRHDT and CDR2 FYEKMQ (reference sequence). V lost 5 bases and J 6 bases, leaving 17 bases between the germline ends. The CDR3 is 15 residues long. In DNA, the CDR3 is TGTGCCAGCAGCCCCCAGGGGAGGGGAGCCAATGAGCAGTTCTTC. Translating gives CASSPQGRGANEQFF.

Ten or more counts support this clonotype. The chain uses TRBV2 and TRBJ2-4; no clear D. Trimming took off 5 bases at V and 1 base at J, with 15 bases between the two ends. Germline CDR1 reads SNHLY; CDR2 reads FYNNEI. The CDR3 runs to 16 residues. CDR3 in DNA: TGTGCCAGCAGTCAAGTGTCGGGCTTCGCCAAAAACATTCAGTACTTC. Protein sequence: CASSQVSGFAKNIQYF.

This clonotype was observed a few times. The chain uses TRBV9 and TRBJ2-2, with D maybe TRBD1 (5 bases). Germline CDR1 is SGDLS and CDR2 is YYNGEE. The length of the CDR3 is 16 residues. V lost 4 bases and J lost 7, with 20 bases in between. The CDR3 DNA sequence: TGTGCCAGCAGCTCCCGGCAAAAGGGGCGCATCGGGGAGCTGTTTTTT. Residues: CASSSRQKGRIGELFF.

This clonotype was seen ten or more times. The chain uses TRBV4-1 and TRBJ2-5; D call uncertain. CDR1 is MGHRA, CDR2 YSYEKL, per germline. The CDR3 runs to 12 residues. Trimming left V 0 bases short and J 5 bases short, with 4 bases between. Here the CDR3 reads CASSQEGETQYF. CDR3 nucleotide sequence: TGCGCCAGCAGCCAAGAAGGGGAGACCCAGTACTTC.

This clonotype was seen a few times. This rearrangement joins TRBV7-3 to TRBJ2-1; 12 bases agree with TRBD1. The CDR3 extends over 14 amino acids. Trimming at V came to 6 bases and at J to 8 bases, leaving 5 bases not matched to a gene. In germline, CDR1 is SGHTA, CDR2 FQGTGA. The CDR3 sequence is CASSRDRGRDEQFF. Written as DNA, the CDR3 is TGTGCCAGCAGTCGGGACAGGGGGCGCGATGAGCAGTTCTTC.

This rearrangement joins TRBV12-2 to TRBJ2-1; the tabulated D call, TRBD2, remains unverified against the DNA. TRBV12-2 constitutes a pseudogene. CDR3 length equals 17 residues. CDR3: CASRSRLAGPLYNEQFF. Written as DNA, the CDR3 is TGTGCAAGTCGCTCCCGACTAGCGGGACCCCTGTACAATGAGCAGTTCTTC.

This clonotype was seen a handful of times. The CDR3 loop reads CASSLPTSGSVSLSNEQYF. The DNA of the CDR3 is TGTGCCAGCAGCCTCCCGACTAGCGGGAGCGTCTCTCTCTCTAACGAGCAGTACTTC. The chain is built from TRBV11-2 and TRBJ2-7; 12 nucleotides align to TRBD2. After removal of 5 bases from V and 5 bases from J, the junction contained 19 bases not matched to a gene. The CDR3 extends over 19 amino acids. Germline-derived CDR1 and CDR2 are SGHAT and FQNNGV.

This clonotype has just a few counts. The V call is TRBV4-2, the J call TRBJ2-3; D call uncertain. The length of the CDR3 is 14 residues. V was pared by 0 bases and J by 5 bases, with 9 bases between. Looked up from germline, CDR1 is LGHNA and CDR2 is YNFKEQ. As DNA, the CDR3 is TGTGCCAGCAGCCAAGATGGGATGAAAGATACGCAGTATTTT. Translating gives CASSQDGMKDTQYF.

The V call is TRBV10-1, the J call TRBJ2-1; 8 nucleotides match TRBD1. This CDR3 contains 16 residues. The V gene's germline CDR1 is WNHNN and CDR2 SYGVQD (reference sequence). The J segment lost 0 bases and the V segment lost 6 bases, leaving 7 bases of the junction unmatched. CDR3 protein: CASSAPRGLSYNEQFF. The CDR3 DNA sequence: TGCGCCAGCAGCGCTCCCAGGGGGCTCTCCTACAATGAGCAGTTCTTC.

V gene TRBV9 combines with J gene TRBJ2-6; 8 bases are shared with TRBD2. The J segment lost 1 base and the V segment lost 3 bases, leaving 6 bases of the junction unmatched. The CDR3 spans 17 residues. Per the germline V gene, CDR1 is SGDLS and CDR2 is YYNGEE. CDR3 nucleotides: TGTGCCAGCAGCGCCACACTAGCGGCTTCTGGGGCCAACGTCCTGACTTTC. Translation: CASSATLAASGANVLTF.

The sample holds a few counts of this clonotype. This rearrangement joins TRBV4-2 to TRBJ2-3; D possibly corresponds to TRBD2 (5 bases). The CDR3 is made up of 15 amino acids. Germline CDR1 LGHNA, CDR2 YNFKEQ. The V gene lost 0 bases and the J gene lost 5 bases, with 12 bases spanning the gap. The CDR3: CASSQDVRVIDTQYF. The CDR3 DNA reads TGTGCCAGCAGCCAAGATGTGCGGGTTATAGATACGCAGTATTTT.

This chain joins TRBV30 and TRBJ2-1, with D uncertain. The ends were cut back, 2 bases at V and 3 bases at J, with 8 bases in the middle. Germline V gene sequence: CDR1 GTSNPN, CDR2 SVGIG (reference sequence). The CDR3 runs to 13 residues. The CDR3 DNA sequence: TGTGCCTGGAGTCTCGGCCTCTACAATGAGCAGTTCTTC. It is translated as CAWSLGLYNEQFF.

The V and J genes are TRBV27 and TRBJ1-3, with 9 bases that match TRBD1. V gave up 7 bases and J gave up 4 bases; unmatched junction bases: 2. Germline CDR1 and CDR2: MNHEY and SMNVEV (reference sequence). The CDR3 runs 13 residues. The CDR3 loop reads CASTGTGGNTIYF. The CDR3 bases are TGTGCCAGCACCGGGACAGGGGGAAACACCATATATTTT.

The sample holds a few counts of this clonotype. V is TRBV4-1 and J is TRBJ2-5; 7 bases align to TRBD2. Germline V gene sequence: CDR1 MGHRA, CDR2 YSYEKL. V was clipped by 3 bases and J by 4 bases; unmatched bases: 8. The CDR3 spans 15 residues. The CDR3 reads CASSQGLADSETQYF. DNA for the CDR3: TGCGCCAGCAGCCAGGGGCTAGCGGATTCAGAGACCCAGTACTTC.

The chain employs TRBV29-1 and TRBJ1-1; no firm D call. With 8 bases removed from V and 2 bases from J, the gap between germline ends came to 21 bases. The CDR3 has 15 amino acids. Germline CDR1 is SQVTM and CDR2 is ANQGSEA. The CDR3 coding sequence is TGCAGCATGTTGGGGATTAACAGCGCCAACACTGAAGCTTTCTTT. As protein: CSMLGINSANTEAFF.

This clonotype was seen only a few times. The rearrangement uses TRBV12-3 or TRBV12-4 and TRBJ2-7; D uncertain. The V gene lost 5 bases and the J gene lost 3 bases, with 8 bases spanning the gap. This CDR3 comprises 12 residues. The CDR3 loop is CASSPTFYEQYF. CDR3 coding DNA: TGTGCCAGCAGTCCTACGTTCTACGAGCAGTACTTC.

This chain joins TRBV11-2 and TRBJ2-6, with unresolved D. CDR1 and CDR2 from the germline V gene are SGHAT and FQNNGV. The CDR3 totals 15 residues. Trimming removed 1 base from V and 9 bases from J, with 13 bases in between. The CDR3 bases are TGTGCCAGCAGCTTAGCCCTACGGGCAAACAACGTCCTGACTTTC. Translated, it gives CASSLALRANNVLTF.

This clonotype was seen more than once but under ten times. This chain uses TRBV2 with TRBJ2-7; weak D call: TRBD1 (6 bases). V lost 2 bases, J lost 4 bases, and 12 bases lay in between. The germline V gene has CDR1 SNHLY and CDR2 FYNNEI. The CDR3 has 14 residues. In DNA form, the CDR3 reads TGTGCCAGCAGTGAAAACAGGGTTAGATACGAGCAGTACTTC. It specifies CASSENRVRYEQYF.

This chain uses TRBV12-3 or TRBV12-4 with TRBJ1-1; TRBD1 agrees at 7 bases. The CDR3 is made up of 15 amino acids. Trimming removed 5 bases from V and 4 bases from J; junction bases left unmatched: 10. Written as DNA, the CDR3 is TGTGCCAGCAGTCCAATAACAGGGGCGAGCACTGAAGCTTTCTTT. Residues: CASSPITGASTEAFF.

The gene calls are TRBV6-1 and TRBJ2-5, with D possibly matching TRBD1 (5 bases). Germline V gives CDR1 MNHNS, CDR2 SASEGT. V gave up 8 bases and J gave up 1 base, with 11 bases separating them. CDR3 length: 13 amino acids. The CDR3 region is CASRQNSQETQYF. The CDR3 nucleotides are TGTGCCAGCCGACAGAACTCCCAAGAGACCCAGTACTTC.

There are a few counts of this clonotype. The rearrangement uses TRBV4-2 and TRBJ2-7; D may be TRBD2 (5 bases). The CDR3 is made up of 16 amino acids. V was trimmed by 1 base and J by 0 bases, leaving 13 bases between them. The V gene's germline CDR1 is LGHNA and CDR2 YNFKEQ. The CDR3 DNA is TGTGCCAGCAGCCAAGGATTAGCGCAGATCTCCTACGAGCAGTACTTC. It yields the protein CASSQGLAQISYEQYF.

In its sample, this clonotype was seen a few times. V gene TRBV9 combines with J gene TRBJ1-1; D remains unclear. V lost 5 bases and J lost 1, with 9 bases in between. This CDR3 spans 13 amino acids. CDR1 and CDR2 (germline): SGDLS, YYNGEE. The CDR3, as DNA: TGTGCCAGCAGACCGGCAGGGAACACTGAAGCTTTCTTT. It codes for CASRPAGNTEAFF.

At least ten counts were recorded for this clonotype. The rearrangement uses TRBV5-1 and TRBJ2-7; TRBD1 might be the D (6 bases). The CDR3 consists of 13 residues. Germline-derived CDR1 and CDR2 are SGHRS and YFSETQ. Trimming pared 4 bases from V and 3 bases from J, leaving 11 bases between. This CDR3 reads CASSPGTFYEQYF. In DNA, the CDR3 is TGCGCCAGCAGCCCCGGGACATTCTACGAGCAGTACTTC.

This chain connects TRBV4-1 to TRBJ2-5; 11 bases line up with TRBD1. CDR1 is MGHRA and CDR2 is YSYEKL in the germline V gene. The CDR3 contains 16 residues. V shed 4 bases and J 5 bases; nucleotides not matched to a gene: 9. The CDR3 region is CASSLPLGQGAETQYF. As DNA, the CDR3 is TGCGCCAGCAGCCTCCCCCTCGGACAGGGGGCCGAGACCCAGTACTTC.

This clonotype has just a few counts. The chain joins TRBV5-1 to TRBJ2-3, with D tentatively TRBD2 (6 bases). CDR1 SGHRS and CDR2 YFSETQ come from the germline V gene. CDR3 size: 15 residues. V was pared by 0 bases and J by 5 bases, with 13 bases between. The DNA of the CDR3 is TGCGCCAGCAGCTTGGAGGGCGCGGGGATAGATACGCAGTATTTT. It codes for CASSLEGAGIDTQYF.

The gene calls are TRBV7-3 and TRBJ2-1; 15 bases are shared with TRBD2. Germline V gene lookup returns CDR1 SGHTA and CDR2 FQGTGA. The CDR3 runs 17 residues. V shed 0 bases, J shed 6 bases, and the junction held 3 bases outside the gene matches. The CDR3 here is CASSLTGLAGGGNEQFF. The CDR3 region has the DNA TGTGCCAGCAGCTTAACCGGACTAGCGGGAGGGGGCAATGAGCAGTTCTTC.

The chain uses TRBV13 and TRBJ2-7, with 8 bases lining up with TRBD1. The V segment lost 5 bases and the J segment 0 bases; nucleotides outside the gene matches: 6. The CDR3 runs to 15 residues. Germline CDR1 PRHDT, CDR2 FYEKMQ (reference sequence). The CDR3 sequence is CASSTGTGSSYEQYF. Written as DNA, the CDR3 is TGTGCCAGCAGCACAGGGACAGGTAGCTCCTACGAGCAGTACTTC.

In this sample, this clonotype turned up a few times. The genes are TRBV20-1 and TRBJ2-1; the match to TRBD2 covers 16 bases. The CDR3 runs 17 residues. CDR1 is DFQATT, CDR2 SNEGSKA, per germline (reference sequence). With V trimmed by 6 bases and J by 8 bases, 13 bases remained unmatched. CDR3 sequence reads: CSAAGTSGRASLYEQFF. CDR3 coding DNA: TGCAGTGCCGCAGGGACTAGCGGGAGGGCCTCTTTATATGAGCAGTTCTTC.

The V call is TRBV14, the J call TRBJ2-7, with D perhaps matching TRBD1 (5 bases). Germline CDR1 and CDR2: SGHDN and FVKESK. The CDR3 length is 15 residues. Trimming shortened V by 6 bases and J by 2 bases, and 17 bases separated the two germline ends. The CDR3 here is CASSYNHRLAYEQYF. CDR3 nucleotide sequence: TGTGCCAGCAGTTACAATCACAGGTTGGCCTACGAGCAGTACTTC.

This chain links TRBV7-9 with TRBJ1-2; tentative D call: TRBD1 (5 bases). CDR3 length: 14 amino acids. V was clipped by 7 bases and J by 4 bases, with 16 bases between them. From germline, CDR1 is SEHNR and CDR2 FQNEAQ (reference sequence). CDR3 DNA sequence: TGTGCCAGCACCTCTGGGGCCCCGATCTATGGCTACACCTTC. Its translation: CASTSGAPIYGYTF.